This T cell receptor beta chain was observed in a study of cytomegalovirus exposure and HLA in healthy donors. Study results and caveats: The CMV antigen specificity of a few CMV-associated chains was confirmed through in vitro analysis. Cytomegalovirus association was assigned to more than 150 TCR beta chains.

Method: immunoSEQ multiplex PCR; TCRdb's copy keeps in-frame clones and lacks some. In the table there are tens of thousands of clones, roughly 94% of which are singletons. Notes on this clone: Its antigen is unknown.

Germline V gene data show CDR1 as SGHRS and CDR2 as YFSETQ. The CDR3 is made up of 16 amino acids. V gave up 0 bases and J gave up 3 bases, with 14 bases separating them. The chain is built from TRBV5-1 and TRBJ2-3; possible D gene TRBD1, 6 bases. Sequenced: PBMCs. This receptor was identified in a man aged 18 to 29 in good health and CMV-seropositive. The CDR3 loop reads CASSLAGQRSTDTQYF. CDR3 coding DNA: TGCGCCAGCAGCTTGGCGGGACAAAGATCAACAGATACGCAGTATTTT.